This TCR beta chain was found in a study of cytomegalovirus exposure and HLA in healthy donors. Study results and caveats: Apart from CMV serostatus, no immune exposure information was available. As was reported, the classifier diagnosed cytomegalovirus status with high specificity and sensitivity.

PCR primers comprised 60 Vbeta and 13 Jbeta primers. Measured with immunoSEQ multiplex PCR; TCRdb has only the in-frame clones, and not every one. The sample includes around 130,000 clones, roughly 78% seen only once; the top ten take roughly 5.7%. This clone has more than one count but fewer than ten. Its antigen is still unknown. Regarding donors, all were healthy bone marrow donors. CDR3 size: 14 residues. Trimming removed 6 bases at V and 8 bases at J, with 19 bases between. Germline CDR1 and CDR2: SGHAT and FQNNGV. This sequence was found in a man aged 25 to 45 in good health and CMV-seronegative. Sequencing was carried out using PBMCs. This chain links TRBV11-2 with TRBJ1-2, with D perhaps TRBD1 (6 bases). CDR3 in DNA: TGTGCCAGCAGTCACGGGACATCTCAAACGGGCTACACCTTC. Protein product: CASSHGTSQTGYTF.